This TCR beta chain was observed in a study of T cell responses to AZD1222 COVID-19 vaccine. Study-wide points: Elevations in Spike-specific TCR breadth and depth followed administration of two AZD1222 doses. It should be noted that donors were predominantly white British and more often female, and clonal diversity was possibly underestimated. Targets within unmutated variant regions were reportedly found for nearly half of spike-specific TCRs. Spike-spanning, vaccine-associated CD4 TCRs were dominant at 160-218 and 743-854.

With regard to this clone: The antigen is undetermined.

Sequencing used immunoSEQ multiplex PCR; TCRdb keeps in-frame clones, though not all of them. The sample lists under 170,000 clones; around nine tenths were seen once. CDR3 length: 14 amino acids. Germline CDR1 SGHDN, CDR2 FVKESK. V was cut by 5 bases and J by 4 bases, with 13 bases left in between. This sequence was found in an adult who received the AZD1222 COVID-19 vaccine. The source material was peripheral blood, sampled 28 days after the second AZD1222 dose. The chain recombines TRBV14 with TRBJ2-3, with D possibly being TRBD1 (6 bases). DNA of the CDR3: TGTGCCAGCAGCACGGGACACGGAGCAGATACGCAGTATTTT. Its translation: CASSTGHGADTQYF. Based on the CDR3 plus reference TRBV14 and TRBJ2-3, the full variable domain is EAGVTQFPSHSVIEKGQTVTLRCDPISGHDNLYWYRRVMGKEIKFLLHFVKESKQDESGMPNNRFLAERTGGTYSTLKVQPAELEDSGVYFCASSTGHGADTQYFGPGTRLTVL.